A selection of T cell receptor beta chains follows, all from one sample in a study of CD8 T cells in Susac syndrome. One entry per CDR3 protein, called by TCRdb with MiXCR from the immunoSEQ multiplex PCR reads. The sample carries around 120,000 distinct CDR3 sequences, 90% to 95% recorded once. Sequencing was done on a sample of CD4+ T cells from PBMCs. These receptors originate from a human donor with multiple sclerosis. Each CDR3 is given with its conserved first and last residue. The D gene is left open where the match is weak. Not every row has a clone size; where given, it reads once, few, many or a size class.

abundance | j_gene | len | d_gene | v_gene | CDR3aa | CDR3nt
once | TRBJ1-1 | 16 | . | TRBV5-1 | CASSPRGQGQNTEAFF | TGCGCCAGCAGCCCTCGAGGCCAGGGGCAGAACACTGAAGCTTTCTTT
. | TRBJ2-6 | 17 | . | TRBV5-6 | CASRGWLRASGANVLTF | TGTGCCAGCAGGGGCTGGTTGCGGGCCTCTGGGGCCAACGTCCTGACTTTC
. | TRBJ2-5 | 13 | TRBD1 | TRBV20-1 | CSAGGTGQETQYF | TGCAGTGCCGGCGGGACAGGTCAAGAGACCCAGTACTTC
. | TRBJ1-2 | 17 | TRBD1 | TRBV3-1 | CASSRRTSTGGDYGYTF | TGTGCCAGCAGTCGACGGACTTCTACAGGGGGGGACTATGGCTACACCTTC
. | TRBJ2-7 | 15 | . | TRBV3-1 | CASSLSSGPSYEQYF | TGTGCCAGCAGCTTGTCGTCAGGGCCATCCTACGAGCAGTACTTC
. | TRBJ2-7 | 11 | . | TRBV29-1 | CSVVVGYEQYF | TGCAGCGTTGTCGTCGGCTACGAGCAGTACTTC
. | TRBJ1-2 | 13 | . | TRBV15 | CATSRDAGYGYTF | TGTGCCACCAGCAGAGACGCAGGCTATGGCTACACCTTC
. | TRBJ1-4 | 13 | . | TRBV7-2 | CASSLHEMGKLFF | TGTGCCAGCAGCTTACATGAGATGGGAAAACTGTTTTTT
. | TRBJ1-2 | 13 | . | TRBV5-4 | CASSLKSNYGYTF | TGTGCCAGCAGCTTGAAGTCTAACTATGGCTACACCTTC
. | TRBJ2-5 | 12 | . | TRBV20-1 | CSARDLLETQYF | TGCAGTGCTAGGGATCTGCTCGAGACCCAGTACTTC
. | TRBJ1-5 | 13 | TRBD1 | TRBV12-3/TRBV12-4 | CASSRTGEEPQHF | TGTGCCAGCAGTAGGACAGGGGAGGAGCCCCAGCATTTT
. | TRBJ2-7 | 12 | . | TRBV7-2 | CASSSSHYEQYF | TGTGCCAGCAGCTCCTCTCACTACGAGCAGTACTTC
once | TRBJ2-5 | 13 | TRBD1 | TRBV6-2/TRBV6-3 | CASSWDSPETQYF | TGTGCCAGCAGTTGGGACAGCCCAGAGACCCAGTACTTC
. | TRBJ2-1 | 14 | TRBD2 | TRBV29-1 | CSPGKIAGNNEQFF | TGCAGCCCTGGCAAAATAGCGGGGAACAATGAGCAGTTCTTC
. | TRBJ2-5 | 17 | . | TRBV13 | CASSLGLAERGEETQYF | TGTGCCAGCAGCTTAGGATTGGCTGAGAGGGGGGAAGAGACCCAGTACTTC
. | TRBJ1-1 | 16 | TRBD1 | TRBV10-3 | CAISAGQGAMGTEAFF | TGTGCCATCAGTGCGGGACAGGGGGCGATGGGCACTGAAGCTTTCTTT
. | TRBJ1-2 | 18 | . | TRBV6-2/TRBV6-3 | CASSSSPPRRNYYYGYTF | TGTGCCAGCAGTTCCTCCCCTCCGCGGAGAAACTATTACTATGGCTACACCTTC
once | TRBJ1-1 | 13 | . | TRBV6-2/TRBV6-3 | CASNYGHYTEAFF | TGTGCCAGCAACTACGGACACTACACTGAAGCTTTCTTT
. | TRBJ2-4 | 20 | TRBD1 | TRBV19 | CASSTRRVRDRELAKNIQYF | TGTGCCAGTAGTACCCGGCGCGTCCGGGACAGGGAACTAGCCAAAAACATTCAGTACTTC
. | TRBJ2-1 | 16 | TRBD2 | TRBV5-1 | CASSPYSGGVDNEQFF | TGCGCCAGCAGCCCCTATAGCGGGGGGGTAGACAATGAGCAGTTCTTC
. | TRBJ2-7 | 12 | . | TRBV5-1 | CASSSAGVRQYF | TGCGCCAGCAGCTCGGCAGGAGTGCGGCAGTACTTC
. | TRBJ1-1 | 15 | . | TRBV4-2 | CASSQDRGVNTEAFF | TGTGCCAGCAGCCAAGATCGTGGGGTAAACACTGAAGCTTTCTTT
. | TRBJ1-1 | 12 | . | TRBV6-6 | CASKRQNTEAFF | TGTGCCAGCAAGCGGCAGAACACTGAAGCTTTCTTT
. | TRBJ1-2 | 13 | . | TRBV2 | CATTKAASGGYTF | TGTGCCACCACTAAAGCAGCCAGCGGTGGCTACACCTTC
few | TRBJ1-2 | 16 | . | TRBV7-3 | CASSLRGGDLGYGYTF | TGTGCCAGCAGCTTAAGAGGAGGTGACTTAGGCTATGGCTACACCTTC
. | TRBJ2-5 | 13 | . | TRBV2 | CASKKGAQETQYF | TGTGCCAGCAAAAAGGGAGCACAAGAGACCCAGTACTTC
. | TRBJ2-2 | 15 | . | TRBV7-8 | CASSMVGGNTGELFF | TGTGCCAGCAGCATGGTGGGGGGAAACACCGGGGAGCTGTTTTTT
. | TRBJ1-1 | 15 | . | TRBV5-1 | CASSLGAQGNTEAFF | TGCGCCAGCAGCTTGGGGGCCCAAGGGAACACTGAAGCTTTCTTT
. | TRBJ1-3 | 16 | . | TRBV10-3 | CAIEPHDRSSGNTIYF | TGTGCCATAGAACCCCACGACAGGAGCTCTGGAAACACCATATATTTT
. | TRBJ2-7 | 16 | . | TRBV7-2 | CASSQRRGAGGGEQYF | TGTGCCAGCAGCCAAAGGAGGGGGGCAGGCGGAGGGGAGCAGTACTTC
. | TRBJ1-3 | 15 | . | TRBV15 | CATSREVASGNTIYF | TGTGCCACCAGCAGAGAGGTTGCCTCTGGAAACACCATATATTTT
. | TRBJ2-2 | 13 | . | TRBV29-1 | CSSRLLTTGELFF | TGCAGCTCCAGACTTTTAACCACCGGGGAGCTGTTTTTT
once | TRBJ2-5 | 16 | TRBD2 | TRBV12-3/TRBV12-4 | CASSLTGLADEETQYF | TGTGCCAGCAGTTTAACTGGACTAGCGGACGAAGAGACCCAGTACTTC